A selection of T cell receptor beta chains follows, all from one sample in a study of blood T cell repertoires in COVID-19. Generated by immunoSEQ multiplex PCR, the TCRdb table keeps only in-frame clones and is missing some. The table shows roughly 180,000 clones, with just under 85% occurring only once. Specimen: peripheral blood. The receptors come from a man aged 35 to 55 who had recovered from COVID-19. CDR3s include the opening cysteine and the closing phenylalanine or tryptophan. Fields, in order: V gene, J gene, clone size, D gene, CDR3 DNA, CDR3 protein. The D gene is left open where the match is weak. Not every row has a clone size; where given, it reads once, few, many or a size class.

V gene: TRBV5-4
J gene: TRBJ1-2
clone size: -
D gene: -
CDR3 DNA: TGTGCCAGCAGCCCTTTTCAGGGTACCTATGGCTACACCTTC
CDR3 protein: CASSPFQGTYGYTF

V gene: TRBV19
J gene: TRBJ1-1
clone size: few
D gene: -
CDR3 DNA: TGTGCCAGTAGTATAGCATCTACAGGGCAGTACCCTGAAGCTTTCTTT
CDR3 protein: CASSIASTGQYPEAFF

V gene: TRBV6-5
J gene: TRBJ2-2
clone size: -
D gene: TRBD1
CDR3 DNA: TGTGCCAGCAGAGGGACAGGGTATGCCGGGGAGCTGTTTTTT
CDR3 protein: CASRGTGYAGELFF

V gene: TRBV9
J gene: TRBJ2-1
clone size: -
D gene: -
CDR3 DNA: TGTGCCAGCAGCTCCCTCCGGGGTTACAATGAGCAGTTCTTC
CDR3 protein: CASSSLRGYNEQFF

V gene: TRBV5-5
J gene: TRBJ2-5
clone size: -
D gene: TRBD2
CDR3 DNA: TGTGCCAGCAGCTTGGCCCTAGCGGGGGGCGCGGAGACCCAGTACTTC
CDR3 protein: CASSLALAGGAETQYF

V gene: TRBV30
J gene: TRBJ1-2
clone size: many
D gene: TRBD1
CDR3 DNA: TGTGCCTGGAGTCCGGGACAGGGAAGCGGCTACACCTTC
CDR3 protein: CAWSPGQGSGYTF

V gene: TRBV7-8
J gene: TRBJ1-1
clone size: -
D gene: -
CDR3 DNA: TGTGCCAGCAGCTCGACAGGATGGACTGAAGCTTTCTTT
CDR3 protein: CASSSTGWTEAFF

V gene: TRBV7-2
J gene: TRBJ2-2
clone size: -
D gene: TRBD2
CDR3 DNA: TGTGCCAGCAGCTTAGCGATGATAGCGGGGGCCACCGGGGAGCTGTTTTTT
CDR3 protein: CASSLAMIAGATGELFF

V gene: TRBV7-6
J gene: TRBJ1-3
clone size: once
D gene: TRBD1
CDR3 DNA: TGTGCCAGCACAAGGGACAGTTATTACTCTGGAAACACCATATATTTT
CDR3 protein: CASTRDSYYSGNTIYF

V gene: TRBV2
J gene: TRBJ1-1
clone size: few
D gene: -
CDR3 DNA: TGTGCCAGCAGGCCTTACGATACACACACTGAAGCTTTCTTT
CDR3 protein: CASRPYDTHTEAFF

V gene: TRBV4-1
J gene: TRBJ1-5
clone size: few
D gene: -
CDR3 DNA: TGCGCCAGCAGCCCAGCGGGACGGATTAATCAGCCCCAGCATTTT
CDR3 protein: CASSPAGRINQPQHF

V gene: TRBV29-1
J gene: TRBJ2-7
clone size: -
D gene: -
CDR3 DNA: TGCAGCGTTGAACAGGACAACTACGAGCAGTACTTC
CDR3 protein: CSVEQDNYEQYF

V gene: TRBV20-1
J gene: TRBJ2-2
clone size: -
D gene: TRBD2
CDR3 DNA: TGCAGTGCTAGTCGCCGACTAGCGGGAGACACCGGGGAGCTGTTTTTT
CDR3 protein: CSASRRLAGDTGELFF

V gene: TRBV12-5
J gene: TRBJ1-4
clone size: -
D gene: -
CDR3 DNA: TGTGCTAGTGGTTTAGGCGTTACGGGGGAGTATGAAAAACTGTTTTTT
CDR3 protein: CASGLGVTGEYEKLFF

V gene: TRBV4-3
J gene: TRBJ2-7
clone size: -
D gene: TRBD1
CDR3 DNA: TGCGCCAGCAGCCACGGGACAGACTCCTACGAGCAGTACTTC
CDR3 protein: CASSHGTDSYEQYF

V gene: TRBV19
J gene: TRBJ1-5
clone size: once
D gene: -
CDR3 DNA: TGTGCCAGTAGTATAGTGCGGGGTAATCAGCCCCAGCATTTT
CDR3 protein: CASSIVRGNQPQHF

V gene: TRBV7-9
J gene: TRBJ2-3
clone size: -
D gene: TRBD2
CDR3 DNA: TGTGCCAGCAGCAAAAGCGGGAGGGCAGGAGATACGCAGTATTTT
CDR3 protein: CASSKSGRAGDTQYF